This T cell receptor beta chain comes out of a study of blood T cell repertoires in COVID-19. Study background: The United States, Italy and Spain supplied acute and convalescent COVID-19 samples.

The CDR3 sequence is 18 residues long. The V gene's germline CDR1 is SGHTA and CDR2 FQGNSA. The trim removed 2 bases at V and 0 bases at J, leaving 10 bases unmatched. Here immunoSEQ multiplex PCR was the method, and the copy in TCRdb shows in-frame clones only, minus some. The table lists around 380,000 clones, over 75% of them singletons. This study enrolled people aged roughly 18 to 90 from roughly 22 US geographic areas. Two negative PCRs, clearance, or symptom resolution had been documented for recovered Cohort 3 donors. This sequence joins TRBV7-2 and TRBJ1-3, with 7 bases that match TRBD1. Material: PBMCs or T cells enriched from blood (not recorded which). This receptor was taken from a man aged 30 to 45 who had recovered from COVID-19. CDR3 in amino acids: CASSLLGTDGHSGNTIYF. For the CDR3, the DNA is TGTGCCAGCAGCTTACTTGGGACAGACGGCCACTCTGGAAACACCATATATTTT.